One sample yielded the 2 T cell receptor beta chains listed below, sequenced in a study of cytomegalovirus exposure and HLA in healthy donors. Vbeta (60) and Jbeta (13) primers were used in the PCR. Some clones are missing from TCRdb's copy, which holds only in-frame ones; the method was immunoSEQ multiplex PCR. The data show under 110,000 clones, with about four fifths seen just once and 1.9% held by the top ten. Input material: PBMCs. The receptors stem from a woman in her forties in good health and CMV-seronegative.

The chain carries TRBV29-1 and TRBJ1-2; 8 bases align to TRBD1. The CDR3 loop spans 16 amino acids. The V and J ends lost 0 bases and 5 bases, in that order; junction bases with no gene match: 11. CDR1 and CDR2 (germline): SQVTM, ANQGSEA. CDR3 residues: CSVEDLGRGLGYGYTF. In DNA, the CDR3 is TGCAGCGTTGAAGATCTAGGCAGGGGGCTTGGTTATGGCTACACCTTC.

The table lists this clone with a few counts. The chain combines TRBV5-1 with TRBJ1-1, with 9 bases matching TRBD1. Germline CDR1 SGHRS, CDR2 YFSETQ. With V trimmed by 9 bases and J by 4 bases, 7 bases remained unmatched. The CDR3 has 13 residues. This chain's CDR3 is CATRDRAATEAFF. DNA for the CDR3: TGCGCCACCAGGGACAGGGCGGCCACTGAAGCTTTCTTT.